These T cell receptor beta chains were read from a single sample in a study of blood T cell repertoires in COVID-19. The method was immunoSEQ multiplex PCR; TCRdb's version includes in-frame clones alone and lacks a portion of them. Of under 200,000 clones in the sample, 80% to 85% were seen once. Input material: PBMCs or T cells enriched from blood (not recorded which). The source of these receptors is a woman aged 45-59 years who had recovered from COVID-19. CDR3s include the opening cysteine and the closing phenylalanine or tryptophan. The order of the fields is CDR3 DNA, CDR3 protein, clone size, D gene, J gene, V gene. A D gene is named only where the DNA matches it firmly. Clone size, where shown, is once, few, many, or a class for clones that have expanded.

CDR3nt: TGTGCCAGCAGCCAGGCCCCGGGAGTTAGGATTTATTCACCCCTCCACTTT; CDR3aa: CASSQAPGVRIYSPLHF; abundance: -; d_gene: -; j_gene: TRBJ1-6; v_gene: TRBV7-2
CDR3nt: TGTGCCAGCAGTTACGGTCGAAGCGGGGGCACAGATACGCAGTATTTT; CDR3aa: CASSYGRSGGTDTQYF; abundance: -; d_gene: TRBD2; j_gene: TRBJ2-3; v_gene: TRBV6-2/TRBV6-3
CDR3nt: TGTGCCAGCAGCCAAGCCGTTAGCAATCAGCCCCAGCATTTT; CDR3aa: CASSQAVSNQPQHF; abundance: -; d_gene: -; j_gene: TRBJ1-5; v_gene: TRBV3-1/TRBV3-2
CDR3nt: TGCAGCGTCGCCGGGACAGTCACCTACGAGCAGTACTTC; CDR3aa: CSVAGTVTYEQYF; abundance: -; d_gene: TRBD1; j_gene: TRBJ2-7; v_gene: TRBV29-1
CDR3nt: TGTGCCAGCAGCCCCACGACAAGAATAAACACCGGGGAGCTGTTTTTT; CDR3aa: CASSPTTRINTGELFF; abundance: -; d_gene: -; j_gene: TRBJ2-2; v_gene: TRBV11-2
CDR3nt: TGTGCCAGTAGTTCGTGGCCCGCTCAGCCCCAGCATTTT; CDR3aa: CASSSWPAQPQHF; abundance: -; d_gene: -; j_gene: TRBJ1-5; v_gene: TRBV19
CDR3nt: TGTGCCAGCAGTCCGGACAGCTACTATGGCTACACCTTC; CDR3aa: CASSPDSYYGYTF; abundance: -; d_gene: -; j_gene: TRBJ1-2; v_gene: TRBV6-5
CDR3nt: TGTGCCAGCAGTTTATGGGGGTTAGTAGCGGGAGGGAGGGATGAGCAGTTCTTC; CDR3aa: CASSLWGLVAGGRDEQFF; abundance: -; d_gene: TRBD2; j_gene: TRBJ2-1; v_gene: TRBV28
CDR3nt: TGTGCCAGCAGTGAGAGTGGGGCGTACGAGCAGTACTTC; CDR3aa: CASSESGAYEQYF; abundance: -; d_gene: -; j_gene: TRBJ2-7; v_gene: TRBV6-1
CDR3nt: TGTGCCAGCAGCTTAGGTGTCGGGGGGACTATCTCCTACAATGAGCAGTTCTTC; CDR3aa: CASSLGVGGTISYNEQFF; abundance: -; d_gene: TRBD2; j_gene: TRBJ2-1; v_gene: TRBV7-9
CDR3nt: TGTGCCAGCAGCAACCTGGACAGGGATGGCTCGGCCCAGCATTTT; CDR3aa: CASSNLDRDGSAQHF; abundance: -; d_gene: TRBD1; j_gene: TRBJ1-5; v_gene: TRBV5-6
CDR3nt: TGTGCCAGCAGCCCGAATACAGGATTCCAAGAGACCCAGTACTTC; CDR3aa: CASSPNTGFQETQYF; abundance: -; d_gene: -; j_gene: TRBJ2-5; v_gene: TRBV3-1/TRBV3-2
CDR3nt: TGTGCCAGCAGCCGAAGAGTTGCAACTAATGAAAAACTGTTTTTT; CDR3aa: CASSRRVATNEKLFF; abundance: -; d_gene: -; j_gene: TRBJ1-4; v_gene: TRBV27
CDR3nt: TGTGCCAGCAGTCCGGCGGGGAATAATTCACCCCTCCACTTT; CDR3aa: CASSPAGNNSPLHF; abundance: -; d_gene: -; j_gene: TRBJ1-6; v_gene: TRBV28
CDR3nt: TGCGCCAGCAGCCTGCGGGCCGGGACAGATCCTTTCGACGCCTATGGCTACACCTTC; CDR3aa: CASSLRAGTDPFDAYGYTF; abundance: -; d_gene: TRBD1; j_gene: TRBJ1-2; v_gene: TRBV4-1
CDR3nt: TGTGCCAGCAGCTATGGACACACGCCAGGGACCCAGTACTTC; CDR3aa: CASSYGHTPGTQYF; abundance: -; d_gene: -; j_gene: TRBJ2-5; v_gene: TRBV7-9
CDR3nt: TGTGCCAGCAGCCCGGGGGCCTACGAGCAGTACTTC; CDR3aa: CASSPGAYEQYF; abundance: -; d_gene: -; j_gene: TRBJ2-7; v_gene: TRBV3-1/TRBV3-2
CDR3nt: TGTGCCAGCAGTTATCTCCTAGCGGGGGGGCGGGGCTCCTACAATGAGCAGTTCTTC; CDR3aa: CASSYLLAGGRGSYNEQFF; abundance: -; d_gene: TRBD2; j_gene: TRBJ2-1; v_gene: TRBV27
CDR3nt: TGTGCCAGCAGTCCCTATCCAGACAGGGCGAACACTGAAGCTTTCTTT; CDR3aa: CASSPYPDRANTEAFF; abundance: -; d_gene: TRBD1; j_gene: TRBJ1-1; v_gene: TRBV28
CDR3nt: TGTGCCAGCAGTGACAGTCAGAACTATGGCTACACCTTC; CDR3aa: CASSDSQNYGYTF; abundance: -; d_gene: -; j_gene: TRBJ1-2; v_gene: TRBV2
CDR3nt: TGTGCCAGCAGTGAAAGAGGGCAGAACACTGAAGCTTTCTTT; CDR3aa: CASSERGQNTEAFF; abundance: -; d_gene: -; j_gene: TRBJ1-1; v_gene: TRBV2
CDR3nt: TGTGCCACCACCATCTCGGAGCTGAAGAACACTGAAGCTTTCTTT; CDR3aa: CATTISELKNTEAFF; abundance: -; d_gene: -; j_gene: TRBJ1-1; v_gene: TRBV4-2
CDR3nt: TGTGCCAGCAAGGCCTATAGCGATCAGCCCCAGCATTTT; CDR3aa: CASKAYSDQPQHF; abundance: -; d_gene: -; j_gene: TRBJ1-5; v_gene: TRBV28
CDR3nt: TGTGCCAGCAGCTTAGCGACGCCCGGGACAGAGGCCTACGAGCAGTACTTC; CDR3aa: CASSLATPGTEAYEQYF; abundance: -; d_gene: TRBD1; j_gene: TRBJ2-7; v_gene: TRBV7-2
CDR3nt: TGTGCCAGCAGCTTCTACATAGCGGACGAGCAGTACTTC; CDR3aa: CASSFYIADEQYF; abundance: -; d_gene: -; j_gene: TRBJ2-7; v_gene: TRBV7-6
CDR3nt: TGTGCCAGTAGTCTGCCGCGACAGGGGGTTATGGATGGCTACACCTTC; CDR3aa: CASSLPRQGVMDGYTF; abundance: -; d_gene: TRBD1; j_gene: TRBJ1-2; v_gene: TRBV19
CDR3nt: TGTGCCAGCAGCGCATTTCAGACTAACTATGGCTACACCTTC; CDR3aa: CASSAFQTNYGYTF; abundance: few; d_gene: -; j_gene: TRBJ1-2; v_gene: TRBV7-9
CDR3nt: TGTGCCAGCAGCCCGACTAGCGGCCCCTTCTACGAGCAGTACTTC; CDR3aa: CASSPTSGPFYEQYF; abundance: -; d_gene: TRBD2; j_gene: TRBJ2-7; v_gene: TRBV7-2
CDR3nt: TGTGCCAGCAGCGGATGGACTAGCGGGAGGGGGGCGGATGAGCAGTTCTTC; CDR3aa: CASSGWTSGRGADEQFF; abundance: -; d_gene: TRBD2; j_gene: TRBJ2-1; v_gene: TRBV9
CDR3nt: TGTGCCAGCACCTCGGCCGGACAGGGAGTGGAGGATACGCAGTATTTT; CDR3aa: CASTSAGQGVEDTQYF; abundance: -; d_gene: TRBD1; j_gene: TRBJ2-3; v_gene: TRBV28
CDR3nt: TGTGCCAGCACTGGGGACAGGAGGAACACTGAAGCTTTCTTT; CDR3aa: CASTGDRRNTEAFF; abundance: -; d_gene: TRBD1; j_gene: TRBJ1-1; v_gene: TRBV28
CDR3nt: TGTGCCAGCAGCCCCGGGACAGATTCCTGGGGCTACACCTTC; CDR3aa: CASSPGTDSWGYTF; abundance: -; d_gene: TRBD1; j_gene: TRBJ1-2; v_gene: TRBV7-3
CDR3nt: TGTGCCAGTAGTATGGGGCAGGGGAATGAAAAACTGTTTTTT; CDR3aa: CASSMGQGNEKLFF; abundance: -; d_gene: -; j_gene: TRBJ1-4; v_gene: TRBV19
CDR3nt: TGCGCCAGCAGCCCTGACAGGCCCCGCGGGGAGCTGTTTTTT; CDR3aa: CASSPDRPRGELFF; abundance: -; d_gene: -; j_gene: TRBJ2-2; v_gene: TRBV5-1
CDR3nt: TGTGCCAGCAGGTATCAGGGAACCAATGAAAAACTGTTTTTT; CDR3aa: CASRYQGTNEKLFF; abundance: -; d_gene: -; j_gene: TRBJ1-4; v_gene: TRBV28
CDR3nt: TGTGCCAGCAGCCAATCAGGGTCAAGTGAAAAACTGTTTTTT; CDR3aa: CASSQSGSSEKLFF; abundance: -; d_gene: -; j_gene: TRBJ1-4; v_gene: TRBV3-1/TRBV3-2
CDR3nt: TGTGCCAGCAGTTTTGAAGCGGGGATGGCTTACAATGAGCAGTTCTTC; CDR3aa: CASSFEAGMAYNEQFF; abundance: -; d_gene: TRBD2; j_gene: TRBJ2-1; v_gene: TRBV28
CDR3nt: TGCGCCAGCAGCCGTGGGACAGGGGATGAAAAACTGTTTTTT; CDR3aa: CASSRGTGDEKLFF; abundance: -; d_gene: TRBD1; j_gene: TRBJ1-4; v_gene: TRBV4-3
CDR3nt: TGTGCCAGCAGTGAAGAGTTGGCAGGGGGCCACAATGAGCAGTTCTTC; CDR3aa: CASSEELAGGHNEQFF; abundance: -; d_gene: TRBD1; j_gene: TRBJ2-1; v_gene: TRBV6-1
CDR3nt: TGTGCCAGCTCACCAGGGGCGGGGGGGCCCGGTGAGCAGTTCTTC; CDR3aa: CASSPGAGGPGEQFF; abundance: -; d_gene: TRBD2; j_gene: TRBJ2-1; v_gene: TRBV18
CDR3nt: TGCAGTGCTAGTGGCCGGGACAGGGAGTTTCAGCCCCAGCATTTT; CDR3aa: CSASGRDREFQPQHF; abundance: -; d_gene: TRBD1; j_gene: TRBJ1-5; v_gene: TRBV20-1
CDR3nt: TGTGCCAGCAGCTTAGATCAGTGGGAGTTATCTTACGAGCAGTACTTC; CDR3aa: CASSLDQWELSYEQYF; abundance: once; d_gene: -; j_gene: TRBJ2-7; v_gene: TRBV7-9
CDR3nt: TGTGCCAGCTCCTTCGGGACTGAGGACTACGAGCAGTACTTC; CDR3aa: CASSFGTEDYEQYF; abundance: -; d_gene: -; j_gene: TRBJ2-7; v_gene: TRBV6-5
CDR3nt: TGTGCCAGCTCACCGTTGGTGGGAGGGGCCGGGGGTCGCAACACTGAAGCTTTCTTT; CDR3aa: CASSPLVGGAGGRNTEAFF; abundance: -; d_gene: -; j_gene: TRBJ1-1; v_gene: TRBV18
CDR3nt: TGTGCCAGCAGTCAAAAAACAGGGGGCTCCTACGAGCAGTACTTC; CDR3aa: CASSQKTGGSYEQYF; abundance: -; d_gene: TRBD1; j_gene: TRBJ2-7; v_gene: TRBV6-5
CDR3nt: TGTGCCAGCAGTTTCCGGACAGGGGGAAAAGCTTTCTTT; CDR3aa: CASSFRTGGKAFF; abundance: few; d_gene: TRBD1; j_gene: TRBJ1-1; v_gene: TRBV27
CDR3nt: TGTGCCAGCAGTTACGTAGCAACTAATGAAAAACTGTTTTTT; CDR3aa: CASSYVATNEKLFF; abundance: few; d_gene: -; j_gene: TRBJ1-4; v_gene: TRBV6-5
CDR3nt: TGTGCCAGCAGCCAACAGGGCGTCACAGATACGCAGTATTTT; CDR3aa: CASSQQGVTDTQYF; abundance: few; d_gene: -; j_gene: TRBJ2-3; v_gene: TRBV7-9
CDR3nt: TGTGCCAGCAGTAGGACCGGGACTGGCTACAATGAGCAGTTCTTC; CDR3aa: CASSRTGTGYNEQFF; abundance: -; d_gene: -; j_gene: TRBJ2-1; v_gene: TRBV2
CDR3nt: TGTGCCAGTAGCATCCCGGGGGACGGTTTTCGGCCCCAGCATTTT; CDR3aa: CASSIPGDGFRPQHF; abundance: -; d_gene: -; j_gene: TRBJ1-5; v_gene: TRBV19
CDR3nt: TGCAGTGCTAGTGTTTCCGGGACAGGGGACTATGGCTACACCTTC; CDR3aa: CSASVSGTGDYGYTF; abundance: -; d_gene: TRBD1; j_gene: TRBJ1-2; v_gene: TRBV20-1
CDR3nt: TGTGCCAGTAGTATTTCCGCAACTAATGAAAAACTGTTTTTT; CDR3aa: CASSISATNEKLFF; abundance: -; d_gene: -; j_gene: TRBJ1-4; v_gene: TRBV19
CDR3nt: TGTGCCATCAGTCCAGGGGGCGGGACAGATACGCAGTATTTT; CDR3aa: CAISPGGGTDTQYF; abundance: -; d_gene: TRBD1; j_gene: TRBJ2-3; v_gene: TRBV10-3
CDR3nt: TGTGCCAGCAGCCAAGATCGGGACAGCGACCGCCCCTCGGGTGGGAAACTGTTTTTT; CDR3aa: CASSQDRDSDRPSGGKLFF; abundance: -; d_gene: TRBD1; j_gene: TRBJ1-4; v_gene: TRBV4-2
CDR3nt: TGCGCCAGCAGCCGGGGGGACGGCTCCTACGAGCAGTACTTC; CDR3aa: CASSRGDGSYEQYF; abundance: -; d_gene: TRBD2; j_gene: TRBJ2-7; v_gene: TRBV5-1
CDR3nt: TGTGCCAGCAGTTACAGGGAGTCCCTCCACTTT; CDR3aa: CASSYRESLHF; abundance: -; d_gene: -; j_gene: TRBJ1-6; v_gene: TRBV6-5
CDR3nt: TGCGCCAGCAGCCAGGGGAGTAATGCGGGGGCCAACGTCCTGACTTTC; CDR3aa: CASSQGSNAGANVLTF; abundance: few; d_gene: -; j_gene: TRBJ2-6; v_gene: TRBV4-3
CDR3nt: TGTGCCAGCAGCCCTGAAAGCACAGGCAACTATGGCTACACCTTC; CDR3aa: CASSPESTGNYGYTF; abundance: -; d_gene: -; j_gene: TRBJ1-2; v_gene: TRBV3-1/TRBV3-2
CDR3nt: TGTGCCAGCAACTTACCCGCCTCTCCCTATGGCTACACCTTC; CDR3aa: CASNLPASPYGYTF; abundance: -; d_gene: -; j_gene: TRBJ1-2; v_gene: TRBV28
CDR3nt: TGTGCCAGCACCCCAGAGTACCGGGGGGGAAATCAGCCCCAGCATTTT; CDR3aa: CASTPEYRGGNQPQHF; abundance: -; d_gene: -; j_gene: TRBJ1-5; v_gene: TRBV28